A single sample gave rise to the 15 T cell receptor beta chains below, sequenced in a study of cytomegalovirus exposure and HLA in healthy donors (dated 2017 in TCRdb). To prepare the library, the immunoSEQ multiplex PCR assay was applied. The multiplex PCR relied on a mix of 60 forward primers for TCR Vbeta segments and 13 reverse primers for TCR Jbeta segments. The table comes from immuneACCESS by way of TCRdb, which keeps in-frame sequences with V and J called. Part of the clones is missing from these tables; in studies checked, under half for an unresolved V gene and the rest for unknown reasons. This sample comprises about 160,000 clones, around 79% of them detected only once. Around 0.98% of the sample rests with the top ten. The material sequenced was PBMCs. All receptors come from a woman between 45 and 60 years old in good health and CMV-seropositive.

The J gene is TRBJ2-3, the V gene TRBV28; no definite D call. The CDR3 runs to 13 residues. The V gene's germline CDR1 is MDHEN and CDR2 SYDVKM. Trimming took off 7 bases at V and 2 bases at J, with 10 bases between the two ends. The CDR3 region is CASTTVFTDTQYF. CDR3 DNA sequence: TGTGCCAGCACCACAGTATTCACAGATACGCAGTATTTT.

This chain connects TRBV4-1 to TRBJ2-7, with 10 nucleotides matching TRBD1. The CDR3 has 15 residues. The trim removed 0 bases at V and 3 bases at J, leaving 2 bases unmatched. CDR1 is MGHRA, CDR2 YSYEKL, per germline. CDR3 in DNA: TGCGCCAGCAGCCAAGAACGGACAGGGGGCTACGAGCAGTACTTC. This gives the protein CASSQERTGGYEQYF.

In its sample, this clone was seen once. The CDR3 loop is CASSYSGQGLGEQYF. CDR3 DNA: TGTGCCAGCAGTTACTCGGGACAGGGTTTGGGCGAGCAGTACTTC. J is TRBJ2-7 and V is TRBV6-5; TRBD1 aligns across 9 bases. This CDR3 spans 15 amino acids. Germline V gene data show CDR1 as MNHEY and CDR2 as SVGAGI. V gave up 0 bases and J gave up 6 bases; unmatched junction bases: 6.

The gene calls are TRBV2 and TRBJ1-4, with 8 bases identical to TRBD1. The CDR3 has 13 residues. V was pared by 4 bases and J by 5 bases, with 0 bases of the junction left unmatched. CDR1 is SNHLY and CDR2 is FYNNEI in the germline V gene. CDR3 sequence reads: CASSGTGNEKLFF. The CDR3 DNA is TGTGCCAGCAGTGGGACAGGGAATGAAAAACTGTTTTTT. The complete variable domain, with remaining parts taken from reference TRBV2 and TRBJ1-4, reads EPEVTQTPSHQVTQMGQEVILRCVPISNHLYFYWYRQILGQKVEFLVSFYNNEISEKSEIFDDQFSVERPDGSNFTLKIRSTKLEDSAMYFCASSGTGNEKLFFGSGTQLSVL.

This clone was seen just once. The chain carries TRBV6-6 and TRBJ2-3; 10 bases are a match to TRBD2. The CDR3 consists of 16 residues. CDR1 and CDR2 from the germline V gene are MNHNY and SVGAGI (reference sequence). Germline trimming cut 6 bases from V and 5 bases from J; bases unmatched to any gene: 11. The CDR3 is CASSPRAGGPVDTQYF. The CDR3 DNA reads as TGTGCCAGCAGCCCCCGAGCGGGGGGGCCGGTAGATACGCAGTATTTT.

As DNA, the CDR3 is TGTGCCAGCAGTAGTACGGGAGTCTCAGATACGCAGTATTTT. This encodes CASSSTGVSDTQYF. The V call is TRBV6-5, the J call TRBJ2-3, with D perhaps matching TRBD2 (6 bases). Per the germline V gene, CDR1 is MNHEY and CDR2 is SVGAGI. The CDR3 consists of 14 residues. Trimming shortened V by 5 bases and J by 4 bases, and 13 bases separated the two germline ends.

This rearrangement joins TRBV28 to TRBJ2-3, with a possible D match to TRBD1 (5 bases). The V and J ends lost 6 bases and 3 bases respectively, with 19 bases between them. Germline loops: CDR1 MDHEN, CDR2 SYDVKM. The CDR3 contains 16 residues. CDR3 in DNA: TGTGCCAGCAGGTCCCTGAAGGGGCAGAGGACAGATACGCAGTATTTT. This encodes CASRSLKGQRTDTQYF.

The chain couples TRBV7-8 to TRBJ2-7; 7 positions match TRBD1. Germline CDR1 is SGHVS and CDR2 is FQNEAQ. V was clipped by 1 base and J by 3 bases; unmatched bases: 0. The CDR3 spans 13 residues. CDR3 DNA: TGTGCCAGCAGCTTAGGGACAGGCTACGAGCAGTACTTC. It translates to CASSLGTGYEQYF.

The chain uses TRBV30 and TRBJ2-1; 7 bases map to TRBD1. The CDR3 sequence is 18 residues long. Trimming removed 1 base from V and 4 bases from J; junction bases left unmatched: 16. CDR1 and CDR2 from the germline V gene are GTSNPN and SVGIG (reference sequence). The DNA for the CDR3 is TGTGCCTGGAGTGCGGGACAGATAAAAAACCTTAAGTACAATGAGCAGTTCTTC. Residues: CAWSAGQIKNLKYNEQFF.

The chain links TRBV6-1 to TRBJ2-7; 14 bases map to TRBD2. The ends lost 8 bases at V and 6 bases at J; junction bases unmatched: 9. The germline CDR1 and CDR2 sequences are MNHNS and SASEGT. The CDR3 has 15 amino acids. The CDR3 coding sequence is TGTGCCAGCGCCAGACTAGCGGGAGGGGACTCCGAGCAGTACTTC. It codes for CASARLAGGDSEQYF.

The CDR3 sequence: CASSAGGAVQPQHF. The CDR3 nucleotides read TGTGCCAGCAGTGCGGGAGGGGCGGTTCAGCCCCAGCATTTT. This chain uses TRBV2 with TRBJ1-5; perhaps TRBD1 as D (5 bases). V was clipped by 4 bases and J by 6 bases, with 13 bases between them. CDR3 length: 14 amino acids. Germline CDR1 SNHLY, CDR2 FYNNEI.

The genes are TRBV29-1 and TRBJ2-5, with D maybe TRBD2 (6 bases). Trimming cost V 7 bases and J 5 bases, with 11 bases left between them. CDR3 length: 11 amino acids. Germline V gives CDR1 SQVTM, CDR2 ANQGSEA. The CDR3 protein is CSGGERETQYF. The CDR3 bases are TGCAGCGGGGGGGAACGGGAGACCCAGTACTTC.

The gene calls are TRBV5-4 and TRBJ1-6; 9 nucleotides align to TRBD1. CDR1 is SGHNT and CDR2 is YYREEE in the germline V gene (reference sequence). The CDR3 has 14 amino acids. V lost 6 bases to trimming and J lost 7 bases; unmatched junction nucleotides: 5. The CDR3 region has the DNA TGTGCCAGCACAAAACAGGGGGCGAATTCACCCCTCCACTTT. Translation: CASTKQGANSPLHF.

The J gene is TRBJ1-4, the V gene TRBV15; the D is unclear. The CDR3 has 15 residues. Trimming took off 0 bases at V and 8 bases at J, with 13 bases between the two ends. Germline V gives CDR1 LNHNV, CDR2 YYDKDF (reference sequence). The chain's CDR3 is CATSREPGREEKLFF. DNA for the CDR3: TGTGCCACCAGCAGAGAGCCAGGCCGGGAGGAAAAACTGTTTTTT.

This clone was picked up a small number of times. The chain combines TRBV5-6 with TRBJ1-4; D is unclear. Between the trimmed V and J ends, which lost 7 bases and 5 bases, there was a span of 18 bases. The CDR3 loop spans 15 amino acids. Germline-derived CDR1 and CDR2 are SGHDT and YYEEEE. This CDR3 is CASGNRAGRNEKLFF. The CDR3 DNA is TGTGCCAGCGGCAACCGGGCGGGGAGAAATGAAAAACTGTTTTTT.